In its sample, the clone carrying this TCR beta chain was seen a few times. Its target is not known. The PCR had 60 Vbeta and 13 Jbeta primers. The assay was immunoSEQ multiplex PCR, and TCRdb's table has in-frame clones only and misses some. The sample gives 60,000 to 70,000 clones, roughly 68% of which show up once; 3% is in the top ten. Trimming took 5 bases from V and 2 from J, leaving 16 bases between them. The CDR3 covers 15 residues. Looked up from germline, CDR1 is SGHTA and CDR2 is FQGNSA. The data belong to a study of cytomegalovirus exposure and HLA in healthy donors. The overall study: The early release's HLA-typed donors yielded some 85 million unique TCRs.

Study findings and constraints: The authors listed roughly 150 TCR beta chains as cytomegalovirus-associated. In a later analysis, DRB1 alleles had the most associated TCRs; HLA-C alleles the fewest. Among CMV-associated TCR beta chains, most appeared HLA-restricted in a later analysis.

The TCR comes from a woman aged 50 to 60 in good health and CMV-seronegative. The rearrangement joins TRBV7-2 to TRBJ2-7; possibly TRBD1 for D (5 bases). What was sequenced was PBMCs. CDR3 protein: CASSPPRGLPYEQYF. DNA of the CDR3: TGTGCCAGCAGCCCTCCTAGGGGCCTACCCTACGAGCAGTACTTC.